Below, 14 T cell receptor beta chains from the same sample are listed, as sequenced in a study of shared T cell receptors in the human thymus. TCRdb's copy holds only in-frame clones and misses some; the assay was immunoSEQ multiplex PCR. The data show 700,000 or so clones, 80% to 90% seen once. Separately, the same data were catalogued under a study of human thymus T cells.

The sample was thymocytes. These receptors were obtained from a girl less than two years old with a congenital heart defect.

This clone has only one observation. The V call is TRBV5-1, the J call TRBJ2-3; perhaps TRBD1 as D (8 bases). Trimming stripped 0 bases from V and 7 bases from J, with 18 bases between. Germline V lookup: CDR1 SGHRS, CDR2 YFSETQ. This CDR3 has 16 amino acids. The CDR3 bases are TGCGCCAGCAGCTTGGTACGACAGGGGAGGGGGTATACGCAGTATTTT. It yields the protein CASSLVRQGRGYTQYF.

The V and J genes are TRBV11-1 and TRBJ2-3, with 13 nucleotides matching TRBD2. Germline CDR1 SGHAT, CDR2 FQDESV (reference sequence). The CDR3 contains 15 residues. V was pared by 5 bases and J by 3 bases, with 2 bases of the junction left unmatched. CDR3 sequence (DNA): TGTGCCAGCAGCACTAGCGGGGGGGTAACAGATACGCAGTATTTT. Amino acids: CASSTSGGVTDTQYF.

This clone came up once. J is TRBJ1-1 and V is TRBV9, with 9 nucleotides matching TRBD1. Losses at the gene ends were 7 bases for V and 8 bases for J; bases not matched to a gene: 12. The length of the CDR3 is 14 residues. Germline V gene sequence: CDR1 SGDLS, CDR2 YYNGEE. CDR3 in amino acids: CASRRDRVKGEAFF. The CDR3 region has the DNA TGTGCCAGCCGAAGGGACAGGGTGAAAGGGGAAGCTTTCTTT.

CDR3 nucleotide sequence: TGCGCCAGCAGTGAGGGCCGTGAGCCCCAGCATTTT. Amino acid sequence: CASSEGREPQHF. This rearrangement joins TRBV10-1 to TRBJ1-5, with unresolved D. This CDR3 comprises 12 residues. Per germline, CDR1 WNHNN and CDR2 SYGVQD (reference sequence). V lost 2 bases and J 8 bases, leaving 7 bases between the germline ends.

This clone was recorded a few times. This chain joins TRBV7-3 and TRBJ2-5, with 7 bases matching TRBD2. The CDR3 length is 15 residues. Losses at the gene ends were 5 bases for V and 2 bases for J; bases not matched to a gene: 8. Germline V gene data show CDR1 as SGHTA and CDR2 as FQGTGA. DNA for the CDR3: TGTGCCAGCAGCCTGCGGGGGAGAAGACAAGAGACCCAGTACTTC. Encoded protein: CASSLRGRRQETQYF.

The CDR3 coding sequence is TGTGCCAGCAGCTGGCGGACAGAAACTGAAGCTTTCTTT. This codes for CASSWRTETEAFF. J is TRBJ1-1 and V is TRBV5-6; maybe TRBD1 (6 bases). The V gene lost 3 bases and the J gene lost 5 bases, with 11 bases spanning the gap. The CDR3 is 13 residues long. The V gene's germline CDR1 is SGHDT and CDR2 YYEEEE.

The chain links TRBV9 to TRBJ1-1; TRBD1 is a possible D gene (5 bases). CDR1 and CDR2 from the germline V gene are SGDLS and YYNGEE. V lost 3 bases, J lost 3 bases, and 21 bases lay in between. The CDR3 runs 17 residues. The chain's CDR3 is CASSEDSQALGYTEAFF. The CDR3 DNA reads TGTGCCAGCAGCGAAGACTCACAGGCCCTGGGTTACACTGAAGCTTTCTTT.

The chain carries TRBV5-6 and TRBJ1-2; perhaps TRBD1 as D (6 bases). CDR3 length: 18 residues. Germline values: CDR1 SGHDT, CDR2 YYEEEE. Trimming cost V 0 bases and J 8 bases, with 26 bases left between them. CDR3 amino acids: CASSLAEQGRVLGAGYTF. CDR3 nucleotide sequence: TGTGCCAGCAGCTTGGCCGAGCAGGGGAGGGTCCTCGGAGCGGGCTACACCTTC.

J is TRBJ2-7 and V is TRBV5-5; TRBD2 matches at 8 bases. The CDR3 extends over 15 amino acids. V lost 4 bases, J lost 4 bases, and 10 bases stayed unmatched. The germline CDR1 and CDR2 sequences are SGHKS and YYEKEE (reference sequence). This CDR3 is CASSRDSGSRYEQYF. The CDR3 region has the DNA TGTGCCAGCAGCCGCGACAGCGGGAGTCGGTACGAGCAGTACTTC.

V and J are TRBV2 and TRBJ1-5, with 7 bases matching TRBD1. V gave up 6 bases and J gave up 3 bases; unmatched junction bases: 2. Germline CDR1 SNHLY, CDR2 FYNNEI. The CDR3 runs to 13 residues. The CDR3 loop is CASRQGHNQPQHF. For the CDR3, the DNA is TGTGCCAGCAGACAGGGGCACAATCAGCCCCAGCATTTT.

About this clone itself: Other DNA sequences from this sample encode an identical CDR3 as well. The gene calls are TRBV13 and TRBJ2-3; tentative D call: TRBD2 (6 bases). The V and J ends lost 4 bases and 8 bases respectively, with 10 bases between them. The CDR3 has 12 amino acids. In germline, CDR1 is PRHDT, CDR2 FYEKMQ (reference sequence). CDR3 region: CASSSGVSTQYF. The CDR3 DNA sequence: TGTGCCAGCAGCTCGGGGGTTAGTACGCAGTATTTT.

The V and J genes are TRBV6-5 and TRBJ1-2; a weak D match, TRBD1 (5 bases). The CDR3 totals 15 residues. Trimming stripped 6 bases from V and 4 bases from J, with 18 bases between. Germline values: CDR1 MNHEY, CDR2 SVGAGI. The CDR3 protein is CASSKRRTGLYGYTF. DNA of the CDR3: TGTGCCAGCAGCAAGAGGCGCACGGGACTCTATGGCTACACCTTC.

The chain is built from TRBV10-3 and TRBJ1-1; D is ambiguous. Trimming stripped 10 bases from V and 1 base from J, with 16 bases between. The CDR3 totals 14 residues. Germline CDR1 ENHRY, CDR2 SYGVKD. The CDR3 sequence is CATQSGRENTEAFF. As DNA, the CDR3 is TGTGCCACCCAGTCAGGACGGGAGAACACTGAAGCTTTCTTT.

This clone was seen a handful of times. The chain employs TRBV7-8 and TRBJ1-3; TRBD1 aligns across 8 bases. The germline gives CDR1 SGHVS, CDR2 FQNEAQ. The junction had 9 bases not matched to a gene; V was cut back by 1 base and J by 4 bases. The CDR3 has 17 amino acids. Written as DNA, the CDR3 is TGTGCCAGCAGCTTAGGGAGGTTCAGGGGGCTCGGAAACACCATATATTTT. It yields the protein CASSLGRFRGLGNTIYF.